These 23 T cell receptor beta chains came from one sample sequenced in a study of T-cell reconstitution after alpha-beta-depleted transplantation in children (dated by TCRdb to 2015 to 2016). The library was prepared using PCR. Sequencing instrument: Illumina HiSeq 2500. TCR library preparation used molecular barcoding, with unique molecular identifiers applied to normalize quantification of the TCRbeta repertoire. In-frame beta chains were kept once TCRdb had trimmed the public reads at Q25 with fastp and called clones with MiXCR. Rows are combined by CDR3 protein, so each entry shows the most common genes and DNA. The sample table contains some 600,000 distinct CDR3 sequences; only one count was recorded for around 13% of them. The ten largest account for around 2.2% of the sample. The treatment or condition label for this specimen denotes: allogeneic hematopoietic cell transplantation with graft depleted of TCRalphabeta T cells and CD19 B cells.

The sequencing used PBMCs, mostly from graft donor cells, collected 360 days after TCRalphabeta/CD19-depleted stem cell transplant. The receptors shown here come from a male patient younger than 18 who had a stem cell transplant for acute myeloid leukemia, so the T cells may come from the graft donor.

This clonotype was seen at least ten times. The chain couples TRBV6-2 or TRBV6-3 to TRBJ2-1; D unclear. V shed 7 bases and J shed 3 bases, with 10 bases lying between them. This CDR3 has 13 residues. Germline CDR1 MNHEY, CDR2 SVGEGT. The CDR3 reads CASTLEVYNEQFF. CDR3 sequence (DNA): TGTGCCAGCACCTTAGAGGTCTACAATGAGCAGTTCTTC.

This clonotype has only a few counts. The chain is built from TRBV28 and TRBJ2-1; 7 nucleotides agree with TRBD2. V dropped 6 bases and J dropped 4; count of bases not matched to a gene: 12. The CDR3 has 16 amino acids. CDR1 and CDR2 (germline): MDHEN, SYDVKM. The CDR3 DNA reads TGTGCCAGCAGCTCCTACCACTCTAGCGGTTACAATGAGCAGTTCTTC. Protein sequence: CASSSYHSSGYNEQFF. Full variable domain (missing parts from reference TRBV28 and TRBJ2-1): DVKVTQSSRYLVKRTGEKVFLECVQDMDHENMFWYRQDPGLGLRLIYFSYDVKMKEKGDIPEGYSVSREKKERFSLILESASTNQTSMYLCASSSYHSSGYNEQFFGPGTRLTVL.

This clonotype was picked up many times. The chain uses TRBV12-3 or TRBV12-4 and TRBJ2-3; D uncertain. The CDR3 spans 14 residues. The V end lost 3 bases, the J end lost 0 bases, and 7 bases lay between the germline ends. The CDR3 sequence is CASSFRSSTDTQYF. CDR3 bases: TGTGCCAGCAGTTTCAGGTCTAGCACAGATACGCAGTATTTT.

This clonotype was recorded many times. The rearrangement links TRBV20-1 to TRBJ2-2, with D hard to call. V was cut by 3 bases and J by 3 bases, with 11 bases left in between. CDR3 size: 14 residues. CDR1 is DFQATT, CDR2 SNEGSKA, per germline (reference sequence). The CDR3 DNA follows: TGCAGTGCTAGGATAATGGGGTACACCGGGGAGCTGTTTTTT. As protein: CSARIMGYTGELFF.

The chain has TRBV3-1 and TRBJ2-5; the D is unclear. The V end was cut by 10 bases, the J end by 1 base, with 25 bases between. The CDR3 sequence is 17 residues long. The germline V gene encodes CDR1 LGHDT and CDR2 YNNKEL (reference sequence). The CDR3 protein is CATCQSEAWRLQETQYF. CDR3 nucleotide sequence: TGTGCCACCTGCCAATCGGAAGCGTGGCGGCTCCAAGAGACCCAGTACTTC.

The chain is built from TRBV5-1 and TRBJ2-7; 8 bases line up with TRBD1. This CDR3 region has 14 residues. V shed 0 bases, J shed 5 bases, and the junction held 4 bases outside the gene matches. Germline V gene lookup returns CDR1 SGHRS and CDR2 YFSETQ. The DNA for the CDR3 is TGCGCCAGCAGCTTGGCGGGCAGGGGGCACGAGCAGTACTTC. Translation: CASSLAGRGHEQYF.

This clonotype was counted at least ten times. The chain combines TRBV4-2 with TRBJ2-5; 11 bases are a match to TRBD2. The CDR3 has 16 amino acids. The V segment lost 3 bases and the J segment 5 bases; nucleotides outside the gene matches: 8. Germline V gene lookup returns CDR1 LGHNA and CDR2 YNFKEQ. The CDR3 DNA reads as TGTGCCAGCAGCCAGGATAGCGGGAGGGCCCGGGAGACCCAGTACTTC. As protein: CASSQDSGRARETQYF.

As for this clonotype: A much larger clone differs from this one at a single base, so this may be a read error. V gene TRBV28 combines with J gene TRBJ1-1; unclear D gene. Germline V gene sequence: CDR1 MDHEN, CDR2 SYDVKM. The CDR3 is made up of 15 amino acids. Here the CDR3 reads CASSPHPLRNAEAFF. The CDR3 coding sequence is TGTGCCAGCAGTCCTCACCCCCTGAGGAACGCTGAAGCTTTCTTT.

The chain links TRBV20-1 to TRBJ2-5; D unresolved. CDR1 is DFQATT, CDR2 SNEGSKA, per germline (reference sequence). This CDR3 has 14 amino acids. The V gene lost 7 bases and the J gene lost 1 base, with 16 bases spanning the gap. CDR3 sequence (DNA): TGCAGTGTTATGCCGGCCCCGCTCCAAGAGACCCAGTACTTC. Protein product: CSVMPAPLQETQYF.

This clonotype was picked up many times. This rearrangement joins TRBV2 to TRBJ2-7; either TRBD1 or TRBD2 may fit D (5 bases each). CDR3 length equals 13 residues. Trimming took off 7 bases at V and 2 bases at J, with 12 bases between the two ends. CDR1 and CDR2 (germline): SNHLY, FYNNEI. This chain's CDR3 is CASTERGTYEQYF. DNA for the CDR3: TGTGCCAGCACCGAGAGGGGAACCTACGAGCAGTACTTC.

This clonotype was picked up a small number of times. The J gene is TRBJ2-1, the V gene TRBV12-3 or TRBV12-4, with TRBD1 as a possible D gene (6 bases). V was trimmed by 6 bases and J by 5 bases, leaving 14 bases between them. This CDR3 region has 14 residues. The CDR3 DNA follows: TGTGCCAGCAGATTACAGGGACAAAACAATGAGCAGTTCTTC. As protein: CASRLQGQNNEQFF.

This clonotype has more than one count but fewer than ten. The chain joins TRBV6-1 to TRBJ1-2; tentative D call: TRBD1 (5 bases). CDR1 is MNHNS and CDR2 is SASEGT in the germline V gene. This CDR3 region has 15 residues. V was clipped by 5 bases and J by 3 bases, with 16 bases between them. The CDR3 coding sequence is TGTGCCAGCAGTCGCTTGGGGGTCGGGGACTATGGCTACACCTTC. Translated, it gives CASSRLGVGDYGYTF.

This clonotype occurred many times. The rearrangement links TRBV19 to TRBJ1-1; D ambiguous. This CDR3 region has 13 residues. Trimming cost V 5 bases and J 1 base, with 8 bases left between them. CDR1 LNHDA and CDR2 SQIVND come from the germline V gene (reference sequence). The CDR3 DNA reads TGTGCCAGTAGTCCGACGGGGAACACTGAAGCTTTCTTT. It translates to CASSPTGNTEAFF.

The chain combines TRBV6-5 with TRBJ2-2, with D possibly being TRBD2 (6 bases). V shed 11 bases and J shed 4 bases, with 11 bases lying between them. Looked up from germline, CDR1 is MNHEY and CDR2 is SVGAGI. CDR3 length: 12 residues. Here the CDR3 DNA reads TGTGCCGCCCACGGGGGCACCGGGGAGCTGTTTTTT. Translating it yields CAAHGGTGELFF.

The CDR3 protein is CASSQGRKQPYEQYF. CDR3 bases: TGCGCCAGCAGCCAAGGTAGGAAACAGCCCTACGAGCAGTACTTC. The chain combines TRBV4-3 with TRBJ2-7; D gene unclear. The CDR3 is made up of 15 amino acids. In germline, CDR1 is LGHNA, CDR2 YSLEER. The V gene lost 1 base and the J gene lost 2 bases, with 12 bases spanning the gap.

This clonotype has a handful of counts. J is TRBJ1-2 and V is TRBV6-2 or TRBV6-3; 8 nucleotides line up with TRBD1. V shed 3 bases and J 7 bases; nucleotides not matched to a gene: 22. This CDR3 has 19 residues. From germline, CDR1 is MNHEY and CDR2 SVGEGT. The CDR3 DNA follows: TGTGCCAGCAGTTATCTTGCCATGCTCGGTGGACAGGGCAAGAGTGGCTACACCTTC. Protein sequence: CASSYLAMLGGQGKSGYTF.

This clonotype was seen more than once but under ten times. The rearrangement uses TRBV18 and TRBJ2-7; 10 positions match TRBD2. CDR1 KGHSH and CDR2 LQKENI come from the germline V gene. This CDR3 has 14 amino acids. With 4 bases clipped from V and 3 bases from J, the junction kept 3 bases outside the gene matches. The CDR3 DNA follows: TGTGCCAGCTCACATAGCGGGAGGAACTACGAGCAGTACTTC. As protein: CASSHSGRNYEQYF.

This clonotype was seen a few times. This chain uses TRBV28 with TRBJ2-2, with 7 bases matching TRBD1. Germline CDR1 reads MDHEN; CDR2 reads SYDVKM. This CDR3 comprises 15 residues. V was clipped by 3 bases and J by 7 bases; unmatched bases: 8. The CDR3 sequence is CASSFLDRPHGELFF. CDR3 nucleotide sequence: TGTGCCAGCAGTTTTCTGGACAGGCCCCACGGGGAGCTGTTTTTT.

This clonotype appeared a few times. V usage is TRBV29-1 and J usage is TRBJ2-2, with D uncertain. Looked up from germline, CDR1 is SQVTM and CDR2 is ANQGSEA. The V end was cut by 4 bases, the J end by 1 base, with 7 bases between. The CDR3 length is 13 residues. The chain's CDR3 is CSVAVRNTGELFF. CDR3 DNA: TGCAGCGTTGCAGTGCGGAACACCGGGGAGCTGTTTTTT.

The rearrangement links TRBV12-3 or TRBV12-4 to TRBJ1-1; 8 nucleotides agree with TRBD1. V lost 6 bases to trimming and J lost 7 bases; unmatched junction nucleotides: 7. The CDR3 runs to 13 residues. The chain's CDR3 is CASRPDRGLEAFF. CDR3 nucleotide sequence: TGTGCCAGCAGACCCGACAGGGGCCTTGAAGCTTTCTTT.

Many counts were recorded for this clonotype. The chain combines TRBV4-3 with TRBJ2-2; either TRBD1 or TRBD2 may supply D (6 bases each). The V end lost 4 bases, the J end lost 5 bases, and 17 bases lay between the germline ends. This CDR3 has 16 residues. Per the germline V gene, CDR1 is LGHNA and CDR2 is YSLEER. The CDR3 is CASSPLLGGRTGELFF. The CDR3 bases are TGCGCCAGCAGCCCCCTGTTAGGGGGGAGAACCGGGGAGCTGTTTTTT.

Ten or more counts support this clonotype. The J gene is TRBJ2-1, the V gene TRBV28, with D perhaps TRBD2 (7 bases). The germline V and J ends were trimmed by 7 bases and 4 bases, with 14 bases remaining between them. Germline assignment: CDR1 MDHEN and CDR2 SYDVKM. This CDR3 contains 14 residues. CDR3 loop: CASKPGGSYNEQFF. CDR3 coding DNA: TGTGCCAGCAAACCGGGGGGCTCGTACAATGAGCAGTTCTTC.

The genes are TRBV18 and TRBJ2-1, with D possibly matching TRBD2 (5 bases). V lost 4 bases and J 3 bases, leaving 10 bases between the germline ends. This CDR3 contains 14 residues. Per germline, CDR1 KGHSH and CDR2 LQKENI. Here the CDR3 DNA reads TGTGCCAGCTCACTCTGGGAGCGCTACAATGAGCAGTTCTTC. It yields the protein CASSLWERYNEQFF.